The rows below give T cell receptor beta chains drawn from one sample of a study of T cells in Graves' hyperthyroidism and ophthalmopathy. One entry per CDR3 protein results from TCRdb running MiXCR on the multiplex PCR reads. This sample has around 500,000 distinct CDR3 sequences, with 11% to 15% found just once. Sample: blood. Receptors were obtained from a woman between 40 and 55 years old with Graves' hyperthyroidism. The CDR3 runs from the conserved cysteine through the conserved F or W. The order of the fields is D gene, clone size, V gene, CDR3 protein. A D gene is named only where the DNA matches it firmly. The size of a clone is reported for some rows only, either as once, few or many, or as a class for expanded clones.

NA	many	TRBV12-3/TRBV12-4	CASTNGRYTEAFF
NA	few	TRBV19	CASSTGRVQETQYF
NA	many	TRBV7-2	CASSSGPSRYEQYF
NA	many	TRBV3-1	CASSRGRQETQYF
TRBD2	many	TRBV12-3/TRBV12-4	CASSFDSGPNIQYF
TRBD1	few	TRBV4-1	CASSHLQGSSYNEQFF
NA	NA	TRBV11-2	CASSRGVAGNTIYF
NA	few	TRBV5-6	CASSLRGNSPLHF
NA	few	TRBV6-1	CASSVIAPEQFF
NA	few	TRBV29-1	CSVGGGNQETQYF
TRBD1	few	TRBV5-1	CASSPQTGSGTEAFF